This is a list of T cell receptor beta chains from one sample in a study of spatial heterogeneity in lung cancer. MiXCR, run by TCRdb on the 5' RACE reads, gives a single entry per CDR3 protein. The sample lists about 5,100 distinct CDR3 sequences, approximately 9% seen once, with 26% in the top ten. This specimen was lung tumor tissue, taken at surgery. Receptor source: a female donor with early-stage non-small cell lung cancer. CDR3s include the opening cysteine and the closing phenylalanine or tryptophan. A D gene is named only where the DNA matches it firmly. A row's size may be missing; if present it is once, few, many or a size class.

v_gene	j_gene	abundance	d_gene	CDR3nt	CDR3aa
TRBV29-1	TRBJ2-1	medium-sized	NA	TGCAGCGTGGACCGGGACTCTTACAATGAGCAGTTCTTC	CSVDRDSYNEQFF
TRBV7-3	TRBJ1-2	few	NA	TGTGCCAGCAGCGCGGACCCAGGCTATGGCTACACCTTC	CASSADPGYGYTF
TRBV12-3/TRBV12-4	TRBJ1-2	many	NA	TGTGCCAGCAGCCCTACTACAGGGAGGTTAGGCGGCTACACCTTC	CASSPTTGRLGGYTF
TRBV6-2/TRBV6-3	TRBJ2-7	medium-sized	TRBD2	TGTGCCAGCAGGTCCGGGACTAGCGGGAGCTACGAGCAGTACTTC	CASRSGTSGSYEQYF
TRBV13	TRBJ2-4	medium-sized	TRBD1	TGTGCCAGCAGCCAAACAGGGGGCGTAGCCAAAAACATTCAGTACTTC	CASSQTGGVAKNIQYF
TRBV7-9	TRBJ1-6	medium-sized	NA	TGTGCCAGCAGCACCCAGGCGGGCACGCCCCTCCACTTT	CASSTQAGTPLHF
TRBV7-9	TRBJ2-2	large	NA	TGTGCCAGCAGCCAGGCCGTCGGGGAGCTGTTTTTT	CASSQAVGELFF
TRBV5-1	TRBJ2-4	NA	NA	TGCGCCAGCAGCTTGCTGGGGGAAATGGCAAACATTCAGTACTTC	CASSLLGEMANIQYF
TRBV27	TRBJ2-2	medium-sized	TRBD1	TGTGCCAGCAGTGTCGGGACAGGGTATGGCGGGGAGCTGTTTTTT	CASSVGTGYGGELFF
TRBV11-2	TRBJ2-1	medium-sized	NA	TGTGCCAGCAGCTTAGATCGGCCAAATGAGCAGTTCTTC	CASSLDRPNEQFF
TRBV23-1	TRBJ2-5	medium-sized	NA	TGCGCCAGCAGTCAGAGGGCAGACCAAGAGACCCAGTACTTC	CASSQRADQETQYF
TRBV6-6	TRBJ1-5	many	TRBD1	TGTGCCAGCAGTTACTCGAAACAGGGGAATCAGCCCCAGCATTTT	CASSYSKQGNQPQHF
TRBV6-6	TRBJ2-7	medium-sized	TRBD1	TGTGCCAGCAGTTGGGGACAGGGGGCACACGAGCAGTACTTC	CASSWGQGAHEQYF
TRBV15	TRBJ2-7	many	NA	TGTGCCACCAGCAGAGATTGGGGCGAGCAGTACTTC	CATSRDWGEQYF
TRBV21-1	TRBJ1-5	medium-sized	NA	TGTGCCATACCAGACAGAGAAGTTCATCAGCCCCAGCATTTT	CAIPDREVHQPQHF
TRBV19	TRBJ1-1	medium-sized	NA	TGTGCCAGTACCCCCAGGGGTGTGACTGAAGCTTTCTTT	CASTPRGVTEAFF
TRBV29-1	TRBJ2-6	many	NA	TGCAGCGTTGAAGTGGGGGCGAGATCTGGGGCCAACGTCCTGACTTTC	CSVEVGARSGANVLTF
TRBV11-2	TRBJ1-2	few	NA	TGTGCCAGCAGCTTGGCCCAGGGGACGGCTAATAACTATGGCTACACCTTC	CASSLAQGTANNYGYTF
TRBV13	TRBJ2-5	NA	NA	TGTGCCAGCAGCGCCTGGACAGTGCGTAGGAAGACCCAGTACTTC	CASSAWTVRRKTQYF
TRBV27	TRBJ1-2	many	NA	TGTGCCAGCAGCACACGTGGGGCTAACTATGGCTACACCTTC	CASSTRGANYGYTF
TRBV7-8	TRBJ2-1	many	NA	TGTGCCAGCAGCTACCCGAGGACCCTATACAATGAGCAGTTCTTC	CASSYPRTLYNEQFF
TRBV6-2/TRBV6-3	TRBJ1-1	NA	NA	TGTGCCAGCACCCTAGGGGCTGAAGCTTTCTTT	CASTLGAEAFF
TRBV12-3/TRBV12-4	TRBJ2-5	many	NA	TGTGCCAGCAGTTTACGAGAGACCCAGTACTTC	CASSLRETQYF
TRBV7-8	TRBJ2-7	many	NA	TGTGCCAGCAGCTTATTAGGTTGGACTGGAGTCTACGAGCAGTACTTC	CASSLLGWTGVYEQYF
TRBV10-2	TRBJ1-2	many	NA	TGCGCCAGCAGTGAGTCGAGTGGTCAGTCCTATGGCTACACCTTC	CASSESSGQSYGYTF
TRBV5-4	TRBJ2-1	medium-sized	TRBD2	TGTGCCAGCAGCTTTGGGACTAGCGGGGGGGCGAGGAATGAGCAGTTCTTC	CASSFGTSGGARNEQFF
TRBV28	TRBJ2-3	medium-sized	TRBD2	TGTGCCACCCCGGGACTAGGGGCAGATACGCAGTATTTT	CATPGLGADTQYF
TRBV3-1	TRBJ1-6	many	NA	TGTGCCAGCAGCCATCTGACCGACGGCTGGAATTCACCCCTCCACTTT	CASSHLTDGWNSPLHF
TRBV27	TRBJ2-3	hyperexpanded	TRBD2	TGTGCCAGCAGTTTGATAGCGGGGTACCTCACAGATACGCAGTATTTT	CASSLIAGYLTDTQYF
TRBV7-8	TRBJ2-1	medium-sized	NA	TGTGCCAGCAGCTCCCGCCTCAATGAGCAGTTCTTC	CASSSRLNEQFF
TRBV27	TRBJ2-1	many	NA	TGTGCCAGCAGTATAAGGGGAACGTCCTACAATGAGCAGTTCTTC	CASSIRGTSYNEQFF
TRBV6-2/TRBV6-3	TRBJ1-2	medium-sized	TRBD1	TGTGCCAGCAGTTACATCATGGGACAGGGGTACGGATCTAACTATGGCTACACCTTC	CASSYIMGQGYGSNYGYTF
TRBV7-2	TRBJ2-3	NA	NA	TGTGCCAGCAGCTCAAGCACAGATACGCAGTATTTT	CASSSSTDTQYF
TRBV20-1	TRBJ2-1	medium-sized	TRBD2	TGCAGTGCTAGAGCCCTAGCGGGGGGTTCCAGCTCCTACAATGAGCAGTTCTTC	CSARALAGGSSSYNEQFF
TRBV7-8	TRBJ2-7	medium-sized	TRBD1	TGTGCCAGCAGCTTACGGGGACAGGGGGTCTACGAGCAGTACTTC	CASSLRGQGVYEQYF
TRBV4-3	TRBJ2-3	many	NA	TGCGCCAGCAGCCAAACGTGGGGCACAGATACGCAGTATTTT	CASSQTWGTDTQYF
TRBV7-6	TRBJ2-5	many	TRBD2	TGTGCCAGCAGCCCACGGGGAGGGGCCCAGTACTTC	CASSPRGGAQYF
TRBV4-2	TRBJ2-1	NA	TRBD1	TGTGCCAGCAGCCATCCGGGACAGGGGGCGCGGGCGGGAAGGAATGAGCAGTTCTTC	CASSHPGQGARAGRNEQFF
TRBV29-1	TRBJ2-5	many	NA	TGCAGCGCCAGAGCAGGGGTAGGGGAGACCCAGTACTTC	CSARAGVGETQYF
TRBV28	TRBJ2-1	medium-sized	TRBD2	TGTGCCAGCAGTTCCCGCCGGGACCCCTGGACTAGTACTGAGCAGTTCTTC	CASSSRRDPWTSTEQFF
TRBV5-6	TRBJ2-7	NA	NA	TGTGCCAGCAGCCGGACTTTTAGCTCCTACGAGCAGTACTTC	CASSRTFSSYEQYF
TRBV6-5	TRBJ2-1	NA	TRBD2	TGTGCCAGCAGTTTATGGACTAGCGGGGCGAATGAGCAGTTCTTC	CASSLWTSGANEQFF
TRBV12-3/TRBV12-4	TRBJ2-1	few	NA	TGTGCCAGCCGGGAACCTCCCCATGAGCAGTTCTTC	CASREPPHEQFF
TRBV28	TRBJ1-5	many	NA	TGTGCCAGTTCCAGCGGGGGAATAAGGCAGCCCCAGCATTTT	CASSSGGIRQPQHF
TRBV7-8	TRBJ2-4	medium-sized	NA	TGTGCCAGCAGCTTAGGGGCTGTAGCCAAAAACATTCAGTACTTC	CASSLGAVAKNIQYF
TRBV6-2/TRBV6-3	TRBJ1-2	many	NA	TGTGCCAGCAGCTCCAGGGCGGCCTACTATGGCTACACCTTC	CASSSRAAYYGYTF
TRBV19	TRBJ2-5	medium-sized	NA	TGTGCCAGTAGTATGCAAGGGGAAGAGACCCAGTACTTC	CASSMQGEETQYF
TRBV30	TRBJ2-2	many	TRBD2	TGTGCCTGGGGCAGTAAGGGACTAGCGGGAGGCCGAGAGACCGGGGAGCTGTTTTTT	CAWGSKGLAGGRETGELFF
TRBV11-2	TRBJ1-5	NA	NA	TGTGCCAGCAGCTTAAGCACTACAGGGTCAGCCCAGCATTTT	CASSLSTTGSAQHF
TRBV5-6	TRBJ2-5	large	NA	TGTGCCAGCAGCCGGGGGAGGCGGGGCGTTCTAGAGACCCAGTACTTC	CASSRGRRGVLETQYF
TRBV9	TRBJ2-3	many	TRBD2	TGTGCCAGCAGCGTAGTAACTAGCGGGGTTACGCAGTATTTT	CASSVVTSGVTQYF
TRBV6-5	TRBJ1-6	many	NA	TGTGCCAGCGGTCGGACAGTTCATAATTCACCCCTCCACTTT	CASGRTVHNSPLHF
TRBV28	TRBJ2-3	many	NA	TGTGCCAGCAGTTTGTGGGGGGCTTCCATCACAGATACGCAGTATTTT	CASSLWGASITDTQYF
TRBV28	TRBJ2-5	medium-sized	NA	TGTGCCACCCATCGGGCAGGGCGGGAGACCCAGTACTTC	CATHRAGRETQYF
TRBV27	TRBJ1-2	medium-sized	TRBD1	TGTGCCAGCAGTTTCCACGCCCGGGACAGGGGACGTGGCTACACCTTC	CASSFHARDRGRGYTF